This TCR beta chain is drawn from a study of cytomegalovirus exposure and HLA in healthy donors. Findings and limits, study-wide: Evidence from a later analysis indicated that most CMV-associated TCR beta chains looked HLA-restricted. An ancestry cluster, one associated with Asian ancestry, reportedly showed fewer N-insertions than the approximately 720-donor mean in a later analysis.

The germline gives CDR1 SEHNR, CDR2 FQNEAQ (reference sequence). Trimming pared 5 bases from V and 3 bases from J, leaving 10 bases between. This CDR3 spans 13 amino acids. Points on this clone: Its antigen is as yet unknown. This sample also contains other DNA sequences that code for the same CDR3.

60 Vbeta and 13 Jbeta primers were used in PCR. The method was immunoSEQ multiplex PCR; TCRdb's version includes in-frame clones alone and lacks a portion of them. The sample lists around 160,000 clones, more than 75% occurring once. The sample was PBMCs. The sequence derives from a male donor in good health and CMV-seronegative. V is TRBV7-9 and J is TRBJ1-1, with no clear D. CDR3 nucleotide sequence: TGTGCCAGCAGCCCCCCCGGGGACACTGAAGCTTTCTTT. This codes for CASSPPGDTEAFF.